The present T cell receptor (beta chain) was sequenced within a study of T cell responses to AZD1222 COVID-19 vaccine. About the study: Pooling covered second doses at about 4 or about 12 weeks. Findings of the study overall: Repertoire samples came only from after the peak T cell response. At study baseline, merely six AZD1222 recipients were seropositive. Clonal diversity was possibly underestimated, and white British individuals and females predominated among donors.

Details on this clone: Its antigen is unidentified.

Method: immunoSEQ multiplex PCR; TCRdb's copy keeps in-frame clones and lacks some. The sample yields about 130,000 clones, about 93% seen once. The V end lost 4 bases, the J end lost 5 bases, and 23 bases lay between the germline ends. Germline V lookup: CDR1 SGHTA, CDR2 FQGNSA. The CDR3 has 17 amino acids. Sample: peripheral blood, taken on day 0 of AZD1222 vaccination. This receptor was obtained from an adult in good health. The chain carries TRBV7-2 and TRBJ2-5; D perhaps matches TRBD1 (6 bases). The chain's CDR3 is CASSSPQGWQKGETQYF. The CDR3 nucleotides read TGTGCCAGCAGCTCCCCCCAGGGGTGGCAGAAGGGGGAGACCCAGTACTTC.